The next 19 T cell receptor beta chains were all read from a single sample in a study of vaccination effects on CD4 cells after COVID-19. CD4+ T cell isolation took place after about nine days of culture. Generated by immunoSEQ multiplex PCR, the TCRdb table keeps only in-frame clones and is missing some. The top ten hold about 1.9% of the sample, which has 70,000 to 75,000 clones, 77% seen once. The antigens for these receptors are not known. The material was CD4+ T cells from PBMCs cultured without peptide, obtained before COVID-19 vaccination. Receptors were obtained from a human donor who received a COVID-19 vaccine.

This sequence joins TRBV19 and TRBJ2-3; 9 nucleotides match TRBD2. The trim removed 6 bases at V and 2 bases at J, leaving 6 bases unmatched. CDR3 length: 15 amino acids. Germline V gives CDR1 LNHDA, CDR2 SQIVND (reference sequence). CDR3: CASRVSGGTTDTQYF. The CDR3 nucleotides read TGTGCCAGTAGGGTCAGCGGGGGGACCACAGATACGCAGTATTTT.

This clone was seen only once. This chain joins TRBV7-3 and TRBJ1-3; D perhaps matches TRBD1 (5 bases). The CDR3 contains 14 residues. Germline-derived CDR1 and CDR2 are SGHTA and FQGTGA. Trimming left V 3 bases short and J 2 bases short, with 8 bases between. The CDR3 coding sequence is TGTGCCAGCAGCTTCGCAGGGACTGGAAACACCATATATTTT. This sequence encodes CASSFAGTGNTIYF.

This clone was observed a single time. The genes are TRBV7-2 and TRBJ2-5; perhaps TRBD2 as D (7 bases). Trimming pared 5 bases from V and 5 bases from J, leaving 15 bases between. The CDR3 is made up of 14 amino acids. Germline V lookup: CDR1 SGHTA, CDR2 FQGNSA. The CDR3 sequence is CASSQSRGAETQYF. DNA for the CDR3: TGTGCCAGCAGCCAGAGTCGGGGGGCGGAGACCCAGTACTTC. The variable domain in full, with the rest retrieved from reference TRBV7-2 and TRBJ2-5, is GAGVSQSPSNKVTEKGKDVELRCDPISGHTALYWYRQSLGQGLEFLIYFQGNSAPDKSGLPSDRFSAERTGGSVSTLTIQRTQQEDSAVYLCASSQSRGAETQYFGPGTRLLVL.

The J gene is TRBJ1-2, the V gene TRBV12-3 or TRBV12-4; D not certain. Trimming took off 10 bases at V and 4 bases at J, with 16 bases between the two ends. CDR3 length: 13 amino acids. In DNA, the CDR3 is TGTGCCACTGCGAAGCAGATTGGCTATGGCTACACCTTC. Its protein is CATAKQIGYGYTF.

The chain recombines TRBV6-5 with TRBJ2-1, with no clear D. Germline CDR1 and CDR2: MNHEY and SVGAGI. This CDR3 is 15 amino acids long. With 6 bases removed from V and 0 bases from J, the gap between germline ends came to 12 bases. CDR3 loop: CASRKGPNSYNEQFF. In DNA form, the CDR3 reads TGTGCCAGCAGAAAGGGCCCGAACTCCTACAATGAGCAGTTCTTC.

The chain carries TRBV10-2 and TRBJ1-5; D unclear. The CDR3 sequence is 14 residues long. The V gene lost 2 bases and the J gene lost 2 bases, with 7 bases spanning the gap. Germline values: CDR1 WSHSY, CDR2 SAAADI. The CDR3 region is CASSEPGRNQPQHF. The CDR3 coding sequence is TGCGCCAGCAGTGAGCCAGGCCGCAATCAGCCCCAGCATTTT.

The gene calls are TRBV28 and TRBJ1-2, with 11 bases matching TRBD1. V lost 7 bases and J lost 8; bases outside the gene matches: 9. Per germline, CDR1 MDHEN and CDR2 SYDVKM. The CDR3 runs to 14 residues. The CDR3 is CASTRTGGRRGYTF. In DNA form, the CDR3 reads TGTGCCAGCACTCGGACAGGGGGCCGAAGGGGCTACACCTTC.

This clone was seen once. The chain uses TRBV19 and TRBJ2-1; 10 bases match TRBD2. Trimming at V came to 3 bases and at J to 8 bases, leaving 7 bases not matched to a gene. The CDR3 length is 15 residues. The V gene's germline CDR1 is LNHDA and CDR2 SQIVND (reference sequence). DNA for the CDR3: TGTGCCAGTAGTATTCTTAGCGGGGGGTCCCATGAGCAGTTCTTC. Its protein product is CASSILSGGSHEQFF.

V gene TRBV6-5 combines with J gene TRBJ2-7; D perhaps matches TRBD1 (5 bases). V lost 2 bases to trimming and J lost 5 bases, with 10 bases between them. Germline assignment: CDR1 MNHEY and CDR2 SVGAGI. The CDR3 has 13 amino acids. The CDR3 loop reads CASSYGARDEQYV. The DNA for the CDR3 is TGTGCCAGCAGTTACGGGGCACGGGACGAGCAGTACGTC.

This clone was seen more than once but under ten times. The V and J genes are TRBV5-1 and TRBJ1-3; TRBD1 matches at 8 bases. V was pared by 2 bases and J by 4 bases, with 11 bases of the junction left unmatched. From germline, CDR1 is SGHRS and CDR2 YFSETQ. The CDR3 consists of 17 residues. The CDR3 here is CASSLTQGALGGNTIYF. The CDR3 DNA reads as TGCGCCAGCAGCTTAACCCAGGGGGCTCTCGGAGGAAACACCATATATTTT.

The chain has TRBV12-3 or TRBV12-4 and TRBJ1-1, with 7 bases that match TRBD1. CDR3 length equals 13 residues. J gave up 7 bases and V 5 bases, and 7 bases lay outside the gene matches. CDR3 DNA: TGTGCCAGCAGTGTGGGACAGCGTTTTGAAGCTTTCTTT. It is translated as CASSVGQRFEAFF.

The chain uses TRBV29-1 and TRBJ2-5; 14 bases line up with TRBD2. Looked up from germline, CDR1 is SQVTM and CDR2 is ANQGSEA. Unmatched junction bases numbered 1, after V lost 6 bases and J lost 1 base. The CDR3 runs 14 residues. CDR3 coding DNA: TGCAGCGTCGGACTAGCGGGGGGCCAAGAGACCCAGTACTTC. Translating gives CSVGLAGGQETQYF.

This sequence joins TRBV5-1 and TRBJ2-1; 10 bases fit TRBD1. With V trimmed by 4 bases and J by 5 bases, 3 bases remained unmatched. CDR3 size: 14 residues. Germline V gene sequence: CDR1 SGHRS, CDR2 YFSETQ. The CDR3 reads CASSVGTGDNEQFF. CDR3 coding DNA: TGCGCCAGCAGCGTCGGGACAGGGGACAATGAGCAGTTCTTC.

The chain recombines TRBV7-8 with TRBJ1-4; D gene uncertain. The V gene's germline CDR1 is SGHVS and CDR2 FQNEAQ. The V and J ends lost 5 bases and 0 bases respectively, with 4 bases between them. The CDR3 length is 13 residues. CDR3 residues: CASSRTTNEKLFF. The CDR3 nucleotides are TGTGCCAGCAGCCGCACAACTAATGAAAAACTGTTTTTT. Based on the CDR3 plus reference TRBV7-8 and TRBJ1-4, the full variable domain is GAGVSQSPRYKVAKRGQDVALRCDPISGHVSLFWYQQALGQGPEFLTYFQNEAQLDKSGLPSDRFFAERPEGSVSTLKIQRTQQEDSAVYLCASSRTTNEKLFFGSGTQLSVL.

This clone was detected a few times. V is TRBV5-4 and J is TRBJ2-5; 8 bases align to TRBD1. The CDR3 has 15 amino acids. The germline V gene has CDR1 SGHNT and CDR2 YYREEE (reference sequence). Germline trimming cut 3 bases from V and 1 base from J; bases unmatched to any gene: 5. In nucleotides, the CDR3 is TGTGCCAGCAGCTCACCTGGACAGGGCCAAGAGACCCAGTACTTC. It translates to CASSSPGQGQETQYF.

The CDR3 DNA reads as TGCGCCAGCAGCCAACTTACGGACAGGGGTAGTAATGAGCAGTTCTTC. This codes for CASSQLTDRGSNEQFF. The chain links TRBV4-1 to TRBJ2-1; TRBD1 agrees at 9 bases. CDR3 length: 16 amino acids. Germline V CDR1 and CDR2: MGHRA, YSYEKL. With V trimmed by 2 bases and J by 7 bases, 9 bases remained unmatched.

The chain couples TRBV3-1 (or the pseudogene TRBV3-2) to TRBJ2-3; D ambiguous. This CDR3 is built from 13 residues. Germline V gene data show CDR1 as LGHDT and CDR2 as YNNKEL (reference sequence). With 0 bases removed from V and 4 bases from J, the gap between germline ends came to 5 bases. In DNA, the CDR3 is TGTGCCAGCAGCCAAGATAAGGCAGATACGCAGTATTTT. This sequence encodes CASSQDKADTQYF.

The rearrangement joins TRBV7-2 to TRBJ2-1, with TRBD1 identical over 9 bases. The germline V gene encodes CDR1 SGHTA and CDR2 FQGNSA. The length of the CDR3 is 18 residues. The ends lost 5 bases at V and 6 bases at J; junction bases unmatched: 17. The CDR3 is CASSPKYGTGNLGNEQFF. CDR3 nucleotides: TGTGCCAGCAGCCCAAAGTACGGGACAGGGAATTTGGGCAATGAGCAGTTCTTC.

The chain couples TRBV6-6 to TRBJ2-7; 10 nucleotides align to TRBD1. In germline, CDR1 is MNHNY, CDR2 SVGAGI (reference sequence). Trimming took 2 bases from V and 5 from J; bases not matched to a gene: 0. The CDR3 contains 13 residues. The CDR3 sequence is CASSYGTGDEQYV. Written as DNA, the CDR3 is TGTGCCAGCAGTTACGGGACAGGGGACGAGCAGTACGTC.